This passage covers 3 T cell receptor beta chains from one sample sequenced in a study of beta chain features in type 1 diabetes. The authors reverse transcribed all of the isolated RNA, so sequencing captured expressed TCRB transcripts. Data came from immunoSEQ multiplex PCR; TCRdb stores just in-frame clones and leaves some out. The profile shows 400,000 to 500,000 clones, around 13% of them singletons. Input material: naive CD4+ T cells from blood. These receptors came from a man younger than 45 in good health.

The V gene is TRBV7-2, the J gene TRBJ1-1; no definite D call. Trimming shortened V by 6 bases and J by 8 bases, and 16 bases separated the two germline ends. The CDR3 spans 13 residues. The germline gives CDR1 SGHTA, CDR2 FQGNSA. The CDR3 DNA sequence: TGTGCCAGCAGTACCCACACCCATCAGGAAGCTTTCTTT. As protein: CASSTHTHQEAFF.

A few counts support this clone. V and J are TRBV6-5 and TRBJ1-5, with D maybe TRBD1 (6 bases). Germline CDR1 is MNHEY and CDR2 is SVGAGI. With 2 bases removed from V and 2 bases from J, the gap between germline ends came to 13 bases. The CDR3 totals 16 residues. CDR3 coding DNA: TGTGCCAGCAGTTACCAACAGGGAGGGGGCAATCAGCCCCAGCATTTT. Amino acids: CASSYQQGGGNQPQHF.

In this sample, this clone turned up a few times. This chain connects TRBV7-2 to TRBJ2-5, with 7 bases identical to TRBD2. This CDR3 contains 15 residues. The germline gives CDR1 SGHTA, CDR2 FQGNSA. V lost 3 bases to trimming and J lost 5 bases; unmatched junction nucleotides: 9. CDR3: CASSFFGGEGETQYF. CDR3 DNA: TGTGCCAGCAGCTTTTTCGGCGGGGAGGGGGAGACCCAGTACTTC.